Below are 20 T cell receptor beta chains sequenced from a single sample in a study of blood T cell repertoires in COVID-19. Clones were read by immunoSEQ multiplex PCR, and TCRdb kept only the in-frame ones, dropping some. In the table there are roughly 290,000 clones, approximately 83% of which are singletons. Source material: PBMCs or T cells enriched from blood (not recorded which). The receptors here all came from a man younger than 45 who had recovered from COVID-19.

The chain is built from TRBV4-2 and TRBJ1-1; unclear D gene. In germline, CDR1 is LGHNA, CDR2 YNFKEQ. This CDR3 region has 13 residues. The germline V and J ends were trimmed by 0 bases and 3 bases, with 5 bases remaining between them. The CDR3 loop reads CASSQDSYTEAFF. DNA of the CDR3: TGTGCCAGCAGCCAAGACAGTTACACTGAAGCTTTCTTT.

This clone was detected once. The chain joins TRBV19 to TRBJ1-1; tentatively, D is TRBD1 (6 bases). The V end was cut by 4 bases, the J end by 0 bases, with 15 bases between. The CDR3 totals 16 residues. Germline V gene sequence: CDR1 LNHDA, CDR2 SQIVND (reference sequence). CDR3 DNA: TGTGCCAGTAGTAAAACGAAGGGGGAAATGAACACTGAAGCTTTCTTT. Its protein is CASSKTKGEMNTEAFF.

The CDR3 region has the DNA TGTGCCAGCAGCCCGGGGAGCGGCGAGCAGTACTTC. The encoded protein is CASSPGSGEQYF. J is TRBJ2-7 and V is TRBV7-9, with a weak D call TRBD2 (5 bases). Trimming took 5 bases from V and 6 from J, leaving 11 bases between them. In germline, CDR1 is SEHNR, CDR2 FQNEAQ (reference sequence). CDR3 length: 12 amino acids.

The chain employs TRBV7-2 and TRBJ2-1; TRBD2 is a possible D gene (6 bases). Germline V CDR1 and CDR2: SGHTA, FQGNSA. The CDR3 covers 16 residues. Trimming took off 2 bases at V and 5 bases at J, with 16 bases between the two ends. The chain's CDR3 is CASSLRAGTLNNEQFF. Here the CDR3 DNA reads TGTGCCAGCAGCTTAAGGGCGGGGACTCTTAACAATGAGCAGTTCTTC.

The V call is TRBV7-9, the J call TRBJ2-2; TRBD1 is a possible D gene (5 bases). This CDR3 has 14 residues. V lost 5 bases, J lost 6 bases, and 13 bases lay in between. Germline values: CDR1 SEHNR, CDR2 FQNEAQ (reference sequence). This CDR3 reads CASSRQQRAGELFF. The CDR3 coding sequence is TGTGCCAGCAGCAGACAGCAGCGAGCCGGGGAGCTGTTTTTT.

This chain joins TRBV6-1 and TRBJ2-1; tentative D call: TRBD2 (7 bases). The CDR3 is made up of 16 amino acids. Deletions cut 4 bases from V and 2 bases from J, with 15 bases between. CDR1 and CDR2 (germline): MNHNS, SASEGT. In nucleotides, the CDR3 is TGTGCCAGCAGTGGCCTGGGGGGGGGCCCCTACAATGAGCAGTTCTTC. Protein product: CASSGLGGGPYNEQFF.

This clone has a single count. The V call is TRBV6-5, the J call TRBJ1-5, with D unresolved. The CDR3 is 15 residues long. The V gene lost 8 bases and the J gene lost 0 bases, with 14 bases spanning the gap. The V gene's germline CDR1 is MNHEY and CDR2 SVGAGI. The CDR3 reads CASSRSGYSNQPQHF. The CDR3 DNA reads TGTGCCAGCTCCCGGTCCGGTTATAGCAATCAGCCCCAGCATTTT.

The chain is built from TRBV11-2 and TRBJ2-1; D is ambiguous. The germline V gene encodes CDR1 SGHAT and CDR2 FQNNGV. This CDR3 is 16 amino acids long. With 2 bases removed from V and 4 bases from J, the gap between germline ends came to 15 bases. Here the CDR3 DNA reads TGTGCCAGCAGCTTAAGTTTACGGTTCCCATACAATGAGCAGTTCTTC. It encodes CASSLSLRFPYNEQFF.

The rearrangement uses TRBV11-2 and TRBJ2-7; D is unresolved. CDR1 SGHAT and CDR2 FQNNGV come from the germline V gene. Trimming left V 6 bases short and J 4 bases short, with 13 bases between. The CDR3 is 13 residues long. CDR3 region: CASRAPGLYEQYF. In DNA, the CDR3 is TGTGCCAGCAGGGCTCCTGGTTTATACGAGCAGTACTTC. Supplemented by reference TRBV11-2 and TRBJ2-7, the full variable domain reads EAGVAQSPRYKIIEKRQSVAFWCNPISGHATLYWYQQILGQGPKLLIQFQNNGVVDDSQLPKDRFSAERLKGVDSTLKIQPAKLEDSAVYLCASRAPGLYEQYFGPGTRLTVT.

The chain carries TRBV9 and TRBJ2-7; TRBD1 agrees at 8 bases. The V and J ends lost 3 bases and 5 bases, in that order; junction bases with no gene match: 7. Germline CDR1 and CDR2: SGDLS and YYNGEE. The CDR3 loop spans 14 amino acids. CDR3 sequence: CASSGRQGKDEQYF. CDR3 coding DNA: TGTGCCAGCAGCGGAAGACAGGGGAAGGACGAGCAGTACTTC.

CDR3: CASSTSGYEQYF. CDR3 in DNA: TGTGCCAGTAGTACTAGCGGCTACGAGCAGTACTTC. This sequence joins TRBV19 and TRBJ2-7, with 7 positions matching TRBD2. The V gene end was trimmed by 4 bases and the J gene end by 3 bases; junction bases not matched to a gene: 0. CDR3 size: 12 residues. CDR1 is LNHDA, CDR2 SQIVND, per germline (reference sequence).

This chain connects TRBV9 to TRBJ2-3; 12 nucleotides line up with TRBD2. This CDR3 comprises 16 residues. V was pared by 4 bases and J by 6 bases, with 9 bases of the junction left unmatched. The V gene's germline CDR1 is SGDLS and CDR2 YYNGEE. For the CDR3, the DNA is TGTGCCAGCAGCACCACGCTAGCGGGGGGGCCGGATACGCAGTATTTT. It codes for CASSTTLAGGPDTQYF.

In this sample, this clone turned up once. The chain recombines TRBV27 with TRBJ2-7; 8 bases are a match to TRBD1. Trimming at V came to 6 bases and at J to 3 bases, leaving 10 bases not matched to a gene. Germline CDR1 MNHEY, CDR2 SMNVEV (reference sequence). This CDR3 spans 15 amino acids. The CDR3: CASRLWNRGSYEQYF. The CDR3 DNA reads TGTGCCAGCAGACTTTGGAACAGGGGGAGCTACGAGCAGTACTTC.

The chain joins TRBV4-3 to TRBJ2-1; 15 positions agree with TRBD2. From germline, CDR1 is LGHNA and CDR2 YSLEER. CDR3 length equals 17 residues. The V and J ends lost 4 bases and 7 bases, in that order; junction bases with no gene match: 8. Here the CDR3 reads CASSRDPGTSGGNEQFF. CDR3 nucleotide sequence: TGCGCCAGCAGCCGAGATCCAGGGACTAGCGGGGGGAATGAGCAGTTCTTC.

This clone has just one count. This rearrangement joins TRBV7-2 to TRBJ2-1, with a tentative D call TRBD2 (6 bases). This CDR3 is 14 amino acids long. Germline CDR1 and CDR2: SGHTA and FQGNSA. The ends were cut back, 6 bases at V and 8 bases at J, with 17 bases in the middle. The DNA for the CDR3 is TGTGCCAGCAGACGGGCGGGGCCGGTCGATGAGCAGTTCTTC. Its protein product is CASRRAGPVDEQFF.

The rearrangement links TRBV5-6 to TRBJ1-6; no clear D gene. The CDR3 is 16 amino acids. Germline lookup yields CDR1 SGHDT and CDR2 YYEEEE. Deletions cut 0 bases from V and 10 bases from J, with 17 bases between. The CDR3 DNA follows: TGTGCCAGCAGCTTGGATCGGGCGGGCTTGGCCTCACCCCTCCACTTT. Amino acids: CASSLDRAGLASPLHF.

The chain combines TRBV5-1 with TRBJ2-7, with 8 bases lining up with TRBD1. Germline V CDR1 and CDR2: SGHRS, YFSETQ. Trimming at V came to 4 bases and at J to 3 bases, leaving 6 bases not matched to a gene. This CDR3 is built from 14 residues. CDR3: CASSADRGVYEQYF. The CDR3 DNA reads as TGCGCCAGCAGCGCCGACAGGGGAGTCTACGAGCAGTACTTC.

The chain uses TRBV9 and TRBJ1-1; D is perhaps TRBD1 (5 bases). Germline V lookup: CDR1 SGDLS, CDR2 YYNGEE. V was trimmed by 2 bases and J by 1 base, leaving 9 bases between them. This CDR3 contains 14 residues. In DNA form, the CDR3 reads TGTGCCAGCAGCGTGCAGGGAGGGAACACTGAAGCTTTCTTT. It specifies CASSVQGGNTEAFF.

The V and J genes are TRBV7-8 and TRBJ2-2; 10 bases are shared with TRBD1. This CDR3 has 14 residues. CDR1 is SGHVS and CDR2 is FQNEAQ in the germline V gene. With 6 bases clipped from V and 5 bases from J, the junction kept 3 bases outside the gene matches. The CDR3 DNA sequence: TGTGCCAGCAGTTGGGACAGGGGAACCGGGGAGCTGTTTTTT. Its protein is CASSWDRGTGELFF.

This clone was counted between two and nine times. Other DNA variants within this sample encode the same CDR3. The chain links TRBV11-2 to TRBJ1-2; TRBD1 is a possible D gene (6 bases). The CDR3 is 13 amino acids. V lost 5 bases to trimming and J lost 2 bases, with 9 bases between them. Looked up from germline, CDR1 is SGHAT and CDR2 is FQNNGV. The CDR3 region is CASSRTGNYGYTF. As DNA, the CDR3 is TGTGCCAGCAGCCGAACAGGGAACTATGGCTACACCTTC.